The T cell receptor beta chain under discussion was sequenced for a study of chemoradiotherapy in HPV16-positive cancers. This clone was found a few times. TCRdb keeps only in-frame clones here, not all; method: immunoSEQ multiplex PCR. The sample carries fewer than 5,000 clones, roughly three quarters recorded once. Germline CDR1 SEHNR, CDR2 FQNEAQ (reference sequence). Losses at the gene ends were 6 bases for V and 9 bases for J; bases not matched to a gene: 11. The length of the CDR3 is 14 residues. The specimen was tumor tissue, collected from a patient who underwent chemoradiotherapy. This chain uses TRBV7-9 with TRBJ2-7; 10 bases match TRBD1. This clonotype was obtained from a human donor with HPV-associated anogenital cancer. The CDR3 region has the DNA TGTGCCAGCAGTCCAACCGGGACAGGGGTTGTGCAGTACTTC. Translation: CASSPTGTGVVQYF.